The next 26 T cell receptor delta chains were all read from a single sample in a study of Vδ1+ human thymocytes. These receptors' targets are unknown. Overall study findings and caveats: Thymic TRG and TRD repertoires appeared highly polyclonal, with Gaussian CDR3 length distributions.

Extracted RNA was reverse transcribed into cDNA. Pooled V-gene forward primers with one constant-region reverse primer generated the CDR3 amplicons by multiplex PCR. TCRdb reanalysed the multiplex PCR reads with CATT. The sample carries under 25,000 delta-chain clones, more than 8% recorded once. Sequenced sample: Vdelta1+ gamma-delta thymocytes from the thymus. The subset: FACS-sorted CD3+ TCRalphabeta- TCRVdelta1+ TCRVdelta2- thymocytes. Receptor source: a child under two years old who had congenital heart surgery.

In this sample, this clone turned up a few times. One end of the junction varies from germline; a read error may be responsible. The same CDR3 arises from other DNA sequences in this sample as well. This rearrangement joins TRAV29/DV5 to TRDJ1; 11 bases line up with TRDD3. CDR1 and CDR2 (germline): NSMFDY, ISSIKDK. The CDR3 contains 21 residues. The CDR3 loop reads CAARIFPSHWGIYKSTDKLIF. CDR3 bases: TGCGCAGCAAGGATCTTTCCTTCCCACTGGGGGATATATAAATCCACCGATAAACTCATCTTT.

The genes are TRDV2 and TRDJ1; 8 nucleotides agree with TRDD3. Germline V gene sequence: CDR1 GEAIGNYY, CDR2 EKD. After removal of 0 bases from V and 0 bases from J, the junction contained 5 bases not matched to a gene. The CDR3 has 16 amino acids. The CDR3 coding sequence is TGTGCCTGTGACACCGGGGATACACGGTACACCGATAAACTCATCTTT. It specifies CACDTGDTRYTDKLIF.

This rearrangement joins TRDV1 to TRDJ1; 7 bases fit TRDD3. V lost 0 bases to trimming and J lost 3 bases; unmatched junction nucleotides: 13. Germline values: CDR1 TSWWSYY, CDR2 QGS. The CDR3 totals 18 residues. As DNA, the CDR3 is TGTGCTCTTGGGGAACTTCCTAGGGGAGGATACGCGGCCGATAAACTCATCTTT. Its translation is CALGELPRGGYAADKLIF.

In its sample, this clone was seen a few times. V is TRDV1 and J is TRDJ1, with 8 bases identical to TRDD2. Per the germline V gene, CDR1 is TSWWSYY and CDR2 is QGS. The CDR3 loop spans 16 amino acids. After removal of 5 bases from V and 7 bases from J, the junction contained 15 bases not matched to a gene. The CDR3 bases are TGTGCTCTTGGGCAGGCCTTCCTATCTCGTACTGCTAAACTCATCTTT. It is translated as CALGQAFLSRTAKLIF.

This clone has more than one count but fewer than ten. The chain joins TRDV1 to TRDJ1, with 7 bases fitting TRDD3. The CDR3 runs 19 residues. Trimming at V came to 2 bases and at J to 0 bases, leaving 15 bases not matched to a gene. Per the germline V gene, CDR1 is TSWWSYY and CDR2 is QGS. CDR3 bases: TGTGCTCTTGGGGAATTTTCCCGAGTACTGGGGAAGTACACCGATAAACTCATCTTT. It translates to CALGEFSRVLGKYTDKLIF.

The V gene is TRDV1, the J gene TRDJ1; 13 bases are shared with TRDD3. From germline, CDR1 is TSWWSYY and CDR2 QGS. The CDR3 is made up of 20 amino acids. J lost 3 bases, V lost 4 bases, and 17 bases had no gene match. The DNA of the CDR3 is TGTGCTCTTGGGGTCCACCCTTCCTTCCGTACTGGGGGATACGCCGATAAACTCATCTTT. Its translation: CALGVHPSFRTGGYADKLIF.

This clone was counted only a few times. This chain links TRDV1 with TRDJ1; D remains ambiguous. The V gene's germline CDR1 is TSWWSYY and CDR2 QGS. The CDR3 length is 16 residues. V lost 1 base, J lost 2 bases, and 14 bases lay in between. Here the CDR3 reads CALGEPPFVVTDKLIF. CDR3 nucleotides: TGTGCTCTTGGGGAACCGCCTTTCGTCGTGACCGATAAACTCATCTTT.

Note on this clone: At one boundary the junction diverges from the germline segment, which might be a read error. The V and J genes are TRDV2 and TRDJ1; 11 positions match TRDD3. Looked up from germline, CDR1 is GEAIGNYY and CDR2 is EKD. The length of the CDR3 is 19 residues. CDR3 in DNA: TGTGCCTGTGGCACCGACGGTGGGGGATACGCTCCATACACCGATAAACTCATCTTT. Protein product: CACGTDGGGYAPYTDKLIF.

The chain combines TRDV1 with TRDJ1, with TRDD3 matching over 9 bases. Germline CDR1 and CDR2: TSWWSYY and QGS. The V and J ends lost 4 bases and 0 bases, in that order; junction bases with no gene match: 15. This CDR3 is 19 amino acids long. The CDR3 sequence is CALGAKLVTGGMYTDKLIF. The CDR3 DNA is TGTGCTCTTGGGGCCAAACTTGTTACTGGGGGAATGTACACCGATAAACTCATCTTT.

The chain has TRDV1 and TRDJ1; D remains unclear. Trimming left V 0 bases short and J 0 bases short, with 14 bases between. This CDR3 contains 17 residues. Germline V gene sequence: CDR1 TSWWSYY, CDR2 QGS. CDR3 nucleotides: TGTGCTCTTGGGGAACTGGGCCGCCGTCGGTACACCGATAAACTCATCTTT. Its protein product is CALGELGRRRYTDKLIF.

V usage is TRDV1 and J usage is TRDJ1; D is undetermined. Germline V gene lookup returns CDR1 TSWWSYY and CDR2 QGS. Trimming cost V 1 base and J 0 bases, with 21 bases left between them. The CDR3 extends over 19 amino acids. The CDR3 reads CALGERFRSPFMYTDKLIF. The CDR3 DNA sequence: TGTGCTCTTGGGGAACGTTTTCGGTCGCCCTTTATGTACACCGATAAACTCATCTTT.

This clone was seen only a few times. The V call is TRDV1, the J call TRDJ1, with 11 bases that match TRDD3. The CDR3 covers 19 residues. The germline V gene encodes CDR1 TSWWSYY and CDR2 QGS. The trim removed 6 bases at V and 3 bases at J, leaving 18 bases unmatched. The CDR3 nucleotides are TGTGCTCTTGGAAAGCGGGCTACCCCCTGGGGGATACCGGCCGATAAACTCATCTTT. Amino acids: CALGKRATPWGIPADKLIF.

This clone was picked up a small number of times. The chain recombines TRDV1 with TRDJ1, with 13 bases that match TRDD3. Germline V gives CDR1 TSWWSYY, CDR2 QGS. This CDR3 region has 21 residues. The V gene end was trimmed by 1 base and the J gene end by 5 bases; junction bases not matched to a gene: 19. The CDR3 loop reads CALGEPPSYPVLGDTGDKLIF. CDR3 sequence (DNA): TGTGCTCTTGGGGAACCACCTTCGTATCCTGTACTGGGGGATACGGGGGATAAACTCATCTTT.

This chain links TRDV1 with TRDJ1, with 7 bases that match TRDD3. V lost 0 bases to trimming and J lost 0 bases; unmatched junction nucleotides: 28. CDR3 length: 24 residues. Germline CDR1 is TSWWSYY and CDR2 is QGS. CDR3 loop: CALGELGARDLRGDKGDYTDKLIF. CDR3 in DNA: TGTGCTCTTGGGGAACTGGGGGCCCGGGACCTACGAGGGGATAAAGGGGATTACACCGATAAACTCATCTTT.

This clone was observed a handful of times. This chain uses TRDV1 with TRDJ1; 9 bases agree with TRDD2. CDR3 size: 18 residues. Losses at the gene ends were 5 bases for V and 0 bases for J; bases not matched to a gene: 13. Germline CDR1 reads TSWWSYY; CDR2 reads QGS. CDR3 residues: CALGRAFLHGIHTDKLIF. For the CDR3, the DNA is TGTGCTCTTGGGAGGGCCTTCCTACATGGTATACACACCGATAAACTCATCTTT.

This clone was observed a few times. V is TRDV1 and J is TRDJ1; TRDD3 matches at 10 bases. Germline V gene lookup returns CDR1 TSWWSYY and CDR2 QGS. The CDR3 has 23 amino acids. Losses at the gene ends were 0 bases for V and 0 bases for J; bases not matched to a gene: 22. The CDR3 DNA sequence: TGTGCTCTTGGGGAACTAACCTTCCTCCCCAAAACACTGGGGGATCCGTACACCGATAAACTCATCTTT. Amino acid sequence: CALGELTFLPKTLGDPYTDKLIF.

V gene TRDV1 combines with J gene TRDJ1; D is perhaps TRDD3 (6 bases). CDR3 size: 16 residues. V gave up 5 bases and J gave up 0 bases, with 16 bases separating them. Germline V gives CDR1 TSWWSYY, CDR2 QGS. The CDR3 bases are TGTGCTCTTGGGCACAAAGGGGGGAAGAACACCGATAAACTCATCTTT. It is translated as CALGHKGGKNTDKLIF.

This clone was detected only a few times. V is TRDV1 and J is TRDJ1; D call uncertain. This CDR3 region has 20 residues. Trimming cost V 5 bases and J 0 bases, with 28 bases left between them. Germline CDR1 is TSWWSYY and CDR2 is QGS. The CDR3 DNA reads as TGTGCTCTTGGGAACAGACTACGAGGTGGGCGGACGCTGTACACCGATAAACTCATCTTT. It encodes CALGNRLRGGRTLYTDKLIF.

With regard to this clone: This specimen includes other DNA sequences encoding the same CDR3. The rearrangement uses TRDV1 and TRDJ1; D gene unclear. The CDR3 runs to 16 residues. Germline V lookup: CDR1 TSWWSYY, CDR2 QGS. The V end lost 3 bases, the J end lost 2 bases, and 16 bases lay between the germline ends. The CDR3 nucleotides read TGTGCTCTTGGGGATAGCCCTCGGGGTACAACCGATAAACTCATCTTT. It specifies CALGDSPRGTTDKLIF.

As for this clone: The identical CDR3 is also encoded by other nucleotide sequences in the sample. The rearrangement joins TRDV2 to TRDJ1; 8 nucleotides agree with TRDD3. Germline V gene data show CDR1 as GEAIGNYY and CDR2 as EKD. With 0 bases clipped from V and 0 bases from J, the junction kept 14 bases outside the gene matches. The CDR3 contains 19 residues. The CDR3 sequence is CACDTVPEPTGGYTDKLIF. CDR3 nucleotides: TGTGCCTGTGACACCGTCCCCGAACCTACTGGGGGCTACACCGATAAACTCATCTTT.

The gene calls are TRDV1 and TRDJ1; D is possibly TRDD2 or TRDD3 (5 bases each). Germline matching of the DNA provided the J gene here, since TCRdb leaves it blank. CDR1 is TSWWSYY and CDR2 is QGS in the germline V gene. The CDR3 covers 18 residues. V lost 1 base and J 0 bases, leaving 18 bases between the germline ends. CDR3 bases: TGTGCTCTTGGGGAACCTTCCCGCTACGACTGGTACACCGATAAACTCATCTTT. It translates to CALGEPSRYDWYTDKLIF.

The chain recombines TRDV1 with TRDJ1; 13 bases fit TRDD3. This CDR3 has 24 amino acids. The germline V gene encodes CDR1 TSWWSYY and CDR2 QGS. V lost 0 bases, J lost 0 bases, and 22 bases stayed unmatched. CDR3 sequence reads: CALGELGSSYEYWGIRGYTDKLIF. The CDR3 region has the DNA TGTGCTCTTGGGGAACTAGGTTCCTCCTACGAGTACTGGGGGATACGCGGCTACACCGATAAACTCATCTTT.

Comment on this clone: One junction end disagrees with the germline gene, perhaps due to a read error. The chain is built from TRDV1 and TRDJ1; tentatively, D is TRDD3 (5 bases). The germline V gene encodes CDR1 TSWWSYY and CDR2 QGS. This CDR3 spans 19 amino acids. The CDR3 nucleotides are TGTGCTCTTGGGGAACCCCCCATGCGGGGAACCTCATACACCGATAAACTTATCTTT. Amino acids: CALGEPPMRGTSYTDKLIF.

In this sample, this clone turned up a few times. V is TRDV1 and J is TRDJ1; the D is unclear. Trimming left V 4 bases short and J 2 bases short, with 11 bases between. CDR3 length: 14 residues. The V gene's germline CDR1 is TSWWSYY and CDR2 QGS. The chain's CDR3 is CALGVARATDKLIF. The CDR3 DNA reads TGTGCTCTTGGGGTCGCCCGTGCGACCGATAAACTCATCTTT.

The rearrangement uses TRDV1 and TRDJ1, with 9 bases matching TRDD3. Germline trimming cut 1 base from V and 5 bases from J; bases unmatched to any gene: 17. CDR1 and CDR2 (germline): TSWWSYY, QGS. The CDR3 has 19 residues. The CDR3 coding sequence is TGTGCTCTTGGGGAACCGCACGTTCCGGGGGGGATACCAACAGATAAACTCATCTTT. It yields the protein CALGEPHVPGGIPTDKLIF.

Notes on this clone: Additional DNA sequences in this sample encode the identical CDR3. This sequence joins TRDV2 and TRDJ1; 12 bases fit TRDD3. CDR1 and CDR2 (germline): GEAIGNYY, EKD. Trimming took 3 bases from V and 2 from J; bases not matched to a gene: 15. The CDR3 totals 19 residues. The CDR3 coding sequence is TGTGCCTGTGACTCCGTCCTCTTGACTGGGGGATACTTTACCGATAAACTCATCTTT. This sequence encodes CACDSVLLTGGYFTDKLIF.